This T cell receptor beta chain was recorded in a study of cytomegalovirus exposure and HLA in healthy donors. Study-level results: Sequencing depth across donors, presence/absence analyses assumed, was roughly uniform.

On this clone: The antigen is not known.

Between the trimmed V and J ends, which lost 4 bases and 11 bases, there was a span of 16 bases. The germline V gene has CDR1 SGDLS and CDR2 YYNGEE. CDR3 size: 13 residues. PCR used 60 Vbeta primers and 13 Jbeta primers. Using immunoSEQ multiplex PCR, the repertoire was profiled, and TCRdb retains in-frame clones only, with some absent. The table records about 180,000 clones, roughly 88% of them present only once. Sequencing was done on a sample of PBMCs. The chain is built from TRBV9 and TRBJ1-5, with D uncertain. The clonotype was recovered from a girl aged 2 to 9 in good health and CMV-seropositive. The CDR3 loop reads CASSPRSRGAQHF. The CDR3 nucleotides are TGTGCCAGCAGCCCTCGGTCCCGGGGAGCCCAGCATTTT.